This T cell receptor (beta chain) was obtained from a study of blood T cell repertoires in COVID-19. Germline-derived CDR1 and CDR2 are MDHEN and SYDVKM. Trimming removed 9 bases at V and 1 base at J, with 12 bases between. This CDR3 has 14 residues. Sequencing was performed with immunoSEQ multiplex PCR; in TCRdb, only in-frame clones are kept and a portion is missing. Among over 200,000 clones listed, nearly 90% were seen once. This clone was detected only once. The sequence derives from a man aged 30 to 45 who had recovered from COVID-19. Sample: PBMCs or T cells enriched from blood (not recorded which). V and J are TRBV28 and TRBJ2-2, with D possibly matching TRBD1 (5 bases). CDR3 protein: CASKGQGNTGELFF. The CDR3 DNA reads as TGTGCCAGTAAAGGTCAGGGGAACACCGGGGAGCTGTTTTTT. The entire variable domain, with the rest obtained from reference TRBV28 and TRBJ2-2, is as follows: DVKVTQSSRYLVKRTGEKVFLECVQDMDHENMFWYRQDPGLGLRLIYFSYDVKMKEKGDIPEGYSVSREKKERFSLILESASTNQTSMYLCASKGQGNTGELFFGEGSRLTVL.